These T cell receptor beta chains were read from a single sample in a study of blood T cell repertoires in COVID-19. This table comes from immunoSEQ multiplex PCR, and its TCRdb copy is limited to in-frame clones, with some not included. The sample holds 250,000 or so clones, 80% to 90% seen once. The sample comprised PBMCs or T cells enriched from blood (not recorded which). The receptors shown here come from a woman aged 45-60 years who had been exposed to COVID-19. Both conserved end residues are part of each CDR3. Fields, in order: CDR3 DNA, CDR3 protein, D gene, clone size, J gene, V gene. A D gene is named only where the DNA matches it firmly. Not every row has a clone size; where given, it reads once, few, many or a size class.

DNA: TGTGCCAGCACCCCGAGAGGAGATACGCAGTATTTT
CDR3: CASTPRGDTQYF
D: NA
size: NA
J: TRBJ2-3
V: TRBV12-3/TRBV12-4

DNA: TGTGCCATCAGTGGAGGGTCGAACGCCAACTATGGCTACACCTTC
CDR3: CAISGGSNANYGYTF
D: NA
size: NA
J: TRBJ1-2
V: TRBV10-3

DNA: TGTGCCAGCAGCGGAACTGGGACAGGCGCTAACTATGGCTACACCTTC
CDR3: CASSGTGTGANYGYTF
D: TRBD1
size: NA
J: TRBJ1-2
V: TRBV5-6

DNA: TGTGCCAGCACCGACTTGCGCGGCTACACCTTC
CDR3: CASTDLRGYTF
D: NA
size: NA
J: TRBJ1-2
V: TRBV12-3/TRBV12-4

DNA: TGTGCCAGCAGCCAAGACAACATTGGCTATGGCTACACCTTC
CDR3: CASSQDNIGYGYTF
D: NA
size: NA
J: TRBJ1-2
V: TRBV3-1/TRBV3-2

DNA: TGCAGCGCCGTGGGGGCATCCTACAATGAGCAGTTCTTC
CDR3: CSAVGASYNEQFF
D: NA
size: once
J: TRBJ2-1
V: TRBV29-1

DNA: TGTGCCAGTCGCGACACCCGTTATCAGCCCCAGCATTTT
CDR3: CASRDTRYQPQHF
D: NA
size: NA
J: TRBJ1-5
V: TRBV19

DNA: TGTGCCAGCAGATTGACAGGGGGCAATCAGCCCCAGCATTTT
CDR3: CASRLTGGNQPQHF
D: TRBD1
size: NA
J: TRBJ1-5
V: TRBV2

DNA: TGTGCCAGCACCCTCGGGGGTGGCTCTGGAAACACCATATATTTT
CDR3: CASTLGGGSGNTIYF
D: NA
size: NA
J: TRBJ1-3
V: TRBV18

DNA: TGTGCCAGCAGCTTAGCAGCGGTTGGGTCCAATGAGCAGTTCTTC
CDR3: CASSLAAVGSNEQFF
D: NA
size: few
J: TRBJ2-1
V: TRBV7-9

DNA: TGCGCCAGCAGCTCGGGGAGGGGGGTGCACGAGCAGTACTTC
CDR3: CASSSGRGVHEQYF
D: NA
size: NA
J: TRBJ2-7
V: TRBV5-1

DNA: TGCGCCAGCAGCTTGGACGTGAGCACTGAAGCTTTCTTT
CDR3: CASSLDVSTEAFF
D: NA
size: NA
J: TRBJ1-1
V: TRBV5-1

DNA: TGTGCCAGCAGTAGCGGGGGGGTCAAAAACATTCAGTACTTC
CDR3: CASSSGGVKNIQYF
D: TRBD2
size: NA
J: TRBJ2-4
V: TRBV27

DNA: TGCGCCAGCAGCCCATATTCCGGTGAGCAGTTCTTC
CDR3: CASSPYSGEQFF
D: NA
size: NA
J: TRBJ2-1
V: TRBV5-1

DNA: TGCGCCAGCAGCCTACAAACAGGGGGCGCAGGAACAGATACGCAGTATTTT
CDR3: CASSLQTGGAGTDTQYF
D: TRBD1
size: few
J: TRBJ2-3
V: TRBV5-1

DNA: TGTGCCAGCAGCTACGGGACAGGTGAAAAACTGTTTTTT
CDR3: CASSYGTGEKLFF
D: TRBD1
size: NA
J: TRBJ1-4
V: TRBV7-9

DNA: TGTGCCAGCAGCCAAGCTCCAGTGACCTACGAGCAGTACTTC
CDR3: CASSQAPVTYEQYF
D: NA
size: NA
J: TRBJ2-7
V: TRBV3-1/TRBV3-2

DNA: TGTGCCAGCAGCTCAGTCCCGGGGGGGATAGATGGCTACACCTTC
CDR3: CASSSVPGGIDGYTF
D: NA
size: NA
J: TRBJ1-2
V: TRBV11-2

DNA: TGTGCCAGCAGTTATTCAGCGGGGGGTGTCTACGAGCAGTACTTC
CDR3: CASSYSAGGVYEQYF
D: TRBD2
size: NA
J: TRBJ2-7
V: TRBV7-2

DNA: TGTGCCAGCAGCGAGGGGGACAGGGGCCCGTATGGAGAGCAGTACTTC
CDR3: CASSEGDRGPYGEQYF
D: TRBD1
size: NA
J: TRBJ2-7
V: TRBV9

DNA: TGTGCCAGCAGTCCGCGGGACAGGGGGACGGGTAATTCACCCCTCCACTTT
CDR3: CASSPRDRGTGNSPLHF
D: TRBD1
size: once
J: TRBJ1-6
V: TRBV6-6

DNA: TGTGCCAGCAGTACGGAGCCAGGGGACTATGGCTACACCTTC
CDR3: CASSTEPGDYGYTF
D: NA
size: NA
J: TRBJ1-2
V: TRBV6-4

DNA: TGTGCCAGCAGCTTAGGCACTAGCGGGGGCTCCTACAATGAGCAGTTCTTC
CDR3: CASSLGTSGGSYNEQFF
D: TRBD2
size: NA
J: TRBJ2-1
V: TRBV13

DNA: TGTGCCAGCAGCTCTAGCGCAGGGATGGGCAAGACCCAGTACTTC
CDR3: CASSSSAGMGKTQYF
D: NA
size: NA
J: TRBJ2-5
V: TRBV7-8

DNA: TGTGCCATCAGGGACCAGGGGGTAACCGGGGAGCTGTTTTTT
CDR3: CAIRDQGVTGELFF
D: TRBD1
size: NA
J: TRBJ2-2
V: TRBV10-3

DNA: TGCAGCCCTGGACAGGGGGCGACGCCTAATGAAAAACTGTTTTTT
CDR3: CSPGQGATPNEKLFF
D: TRBD1
size: NA
J: TRBJ1-4
V: TRBV29-1

DNA: TGTGCCAGGGGGCCCGAGATTTCTAGCGGGGGGGCCTCGGATACGCAGTATTTT
CDR3: CARGPEISSGGASDTQYF
D: TRBD2
size: NA
J: TRBJ2-3
V: TRBV28

DNA: TGTGCCAGCAGCTTGCGGTTAACAGGGGGCGTCCCTGAAGCTTTCTTT
CDR3: CASSLRLTGGVPEAFF
D: TRBD1
size: NA
J: TRBJ1-1
V: TRBV11-2

DNA: TGTGCCATCAGTAAACGGGACACCGAAACTGAAGCTTTCTTT
CDR3: CAISKRDTETEAFF
D: NA
size: NA
J: TRBJ1-1
V: TRBV10-3

DNA: TGTGCCAGCAGCGCCCGCCAGGGGGCTGACACTGAAGCTTTCTTT
CDR3: CASSARQGADTEAFF
D: TRBD1
size: NA
J: TRBJ1-1
V: TRBV3-1/TRBV3-2

DNA: TGCAGTCCTCAGGGGGACACTGAAGCTTTCTTT
CDR3: CSPQGDTEAFF
D: TRBD1
size: few
J: TRBJ1-1
V: TRBV20-1

DNA: TGTGCCACCAGCAGAGATCTGGCTAGCGGGTTCACAGATACGCAGTATTTT
CDR3: CATSRDLASGFTDTQYF
D: TRBD2
size: NA
J: TRBJ2-3
V: TRBV15

DNA: TGTGCCAGCAGCTTAGAGGGGACTGCAACTAATGAAAAACTGTTTTTT
CDR3: CASSLEGTATNEKLFF
D: NA
size: NA
J: TRBJ1-4
V: TRBV7-6

DNA: TGCGCCAGCAGCTTGGACGGCGCGGACTATGGCTACACCTTC
CDR3: CASSLDGADYGYTF
D: NA
size: NA
J: TRBJ1-2
V: TRBV5-1

DNA: TGTGCCAGCAGTTTAACCAGGGGTGGCAATCAGCCCCAGCATTTT
CDR3: CASSLTRGGNQPQHF
D: NA
size: NA
J: TRBJ1-5
V: TRBV28

DNA: TGTGCCAGCAGCGTAGGGAAAGGGGGCGAGGGCTATGGCTACACCTTC
CDR3: CASSVGKGGEGYGYTF
D: TRBD1
size: NA
J: TRBJ1-2
V: TRBV9

DNA: TGTGCCAGCAGTGCATTCCGGGACAGGGGGTTGGGGAATGAAAAACTGTTTTTT
CDR3: CASSAFRDRGLGNEKLFF
D: TRBD1
size: NA
J: TRBJ1-4
V: TRBV27

DNA: TGTGCCAGTAGTATCGGAAGCGGCAATTCACCCCTCCACTTT
CDR3: CASSIGSGNSPLHF
D: NA
size: NA
J: TRBJ1-6
V: TRBV19

DNA: TGTGCCAGCAGTTACTCGAGGAAGGGGGCGCCGGGGGAGCAGTACTTC
CDR3: CASSYSRKGAPGEQYF
D: TRBD1
size: NA
J: TRBJ2-7
V: TRBV6-5

DNA: TGTGCCAGTAGTATAAAAACAGGGGATCAGCCCCAGCATTTT
CDR3: CASSIKTGDQPQHF
D: TRBD1
size: NA
J: TRBJ1-5
V: TRBV19

DNA: TGTGCCAGCAGCCAATTTGGAGGCCAGCCCCAGCATTTT
CDR3: CASSQFGGQPQHF
D: NA
size: NA
J: TRBJ1-5
V: TRBV14

DNA: TGTGCCAGCAGCTTAGCGGGACAGGGGGCGGCCAACTATGGCTACACCTTC
CDR3: CASSLAGQGAANYGYTF
D: TRBD1
size: NA
J: TRBJ1-2
V: TRBV11-2

DNA: TGTGCCAGCAGCCTGATCGGCTCTGGGGCCAACGTCCTGACTTTC
CDR3: CASSLIGSGANVLTF
D: NA
size: NA
J: TRBJ2-6
V: TRBV5-8

DNA: TGTGCCAGCAGCCCCTGGGCAGACTCTGGGGCCAACGTCCTGACTTTC
CDR3: CASSPWADSGANVLTF
D: NA
size: once
J: TRBJ2-6
V: TRBV3-1/TRBV3-2

DNA: TGTGCCAGCAGTTACTCGGGAGGGGAATATGGCTACACCTTC
CDR3: CASSYSGGEYGYTF
D: NA
size: NA
J: TRBJ1-2
V: TRBV6-6

DNA: TGTGCCAGCAGCCCTAGCGGGGGGGCGGGGGATGAGCAGTTCTTC
CDR3: CASSPSGGAGDEQFF
D: TRBD2
size: NA
J: TRBJ2-1
V: TRBV6-6

DNA: TGTGCCAGCAGGAGTAGTAGCAATCAGCCCCAGCATTTT
CDR3: CASRSSSNQPQHF
D: NA
size: NA
J: TRBJ1-5
V: TRBV12-3/TRBV12-4

DNA: TGTGCCAGCAGTGGACTCCTACAAGAGACCCAGTACTTC
CDR3: CASSGLLQETQYF
D: NA
size: NA
J: TRBJ2-5
V: TRBV12-3/TRBV12-4

DNA: TGTGCCATCAGCCCCATGACAGCGACCTACGAGCAGTACTTC
CDR3: CAISPMTATYEQYF
D: NA
size: NA
J: TRBJ2-7
V: TRBV10-3

DNA: TGTGCCAGCAGTTTTGGTTTAGGGAGGGGTGAAGCTTTCTTT
CDR3: CASSFGLGRGEAFF
D: NA
size: NA
J: TRBJ1-1
V: TRBV28

DNA: TGTGCCAGCAGCCTACGGGGGGCGGAGGATGGCTACACCTTC
CDR3: CASSLRGAEDGYTF
D: NA
size: NA
J: TRBJ1-2
V: TRBV27

DNA: TGTGCCAGCAGCTCCCGGGACAGGGGGGAAGACACCATATATTTT
CDR3: CASSSRDRGEDTIYF
D: TRBD1
size: NA
J: TRBJ1-3
V: TRBV11-2

DNA: TGTGCCAGCAGCTTAGATTCAGGGCCCGATACGCAGTATTTT
CDR3: CASSLDSGPDTQYF
D: NA
size: NA
J: TRBJ2-3
V: TRBV11-3

DNA: TGCGCCAGCAGCTCTCAGAGCTTAGGGGACACTGAAGCTTTCTTT
CDR3: CASSSQSLGDTEAFF
D: NA
size: NA
J: TRBJ1-1
V: TRBV5-1